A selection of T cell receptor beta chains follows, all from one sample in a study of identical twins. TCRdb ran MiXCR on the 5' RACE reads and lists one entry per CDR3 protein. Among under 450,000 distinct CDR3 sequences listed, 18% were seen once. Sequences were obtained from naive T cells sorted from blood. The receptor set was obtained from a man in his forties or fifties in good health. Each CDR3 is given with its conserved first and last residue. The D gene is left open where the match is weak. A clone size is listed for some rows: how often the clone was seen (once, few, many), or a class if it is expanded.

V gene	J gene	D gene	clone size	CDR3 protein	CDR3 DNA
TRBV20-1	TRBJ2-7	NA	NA	CSARDQGTDEQYF	TGCAGTGCTAGAGATCAGGGTACGGACGAGCAGTACTTC
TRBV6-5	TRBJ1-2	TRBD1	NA	CASSYGYRGGDGYTF	TGTGCCAGCAGTTACGGCTACAGGGGGGGTGATGGCTACACCTTC
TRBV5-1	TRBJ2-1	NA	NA	CASSLDVSVYEQFF	TGCGCCAGCAGCTTGGATGTTAGCGTGTATGAGCAGTTCTTC
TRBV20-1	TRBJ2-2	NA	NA	CSARGKRNTGELFF	TGCAGTGCTAGAGGGAAAAGGAACACCGGGGAGCTGTTTTTT
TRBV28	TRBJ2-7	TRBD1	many	CASTGDRGTYEQYF	TGTGCCAGCACTGGGGACAGGGGGACCTACGAGCAGTACTTC
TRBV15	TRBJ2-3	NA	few	CATSKIPSGTQYF	TGTGCCACCAGCAAAATACCCAGTGGTACGCAGTATTTT
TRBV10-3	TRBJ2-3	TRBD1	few	CAISDPRGRLTDTQYF	TGTGCCATCAGTGACCCCAGGGGGCGACTAACAGATACGCAGTATTTT
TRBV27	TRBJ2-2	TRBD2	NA	CASSTRLADSRELFF	TGTGCCAGCAGTACGCGACTAGCGGACTCCAGGGAGCTGTTTTTT
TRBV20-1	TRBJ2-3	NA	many	CSARQVGQTDTQYF	TGCAGTGCTAGGCAAGTAGGACAGACAGATACGCAGTATTTT
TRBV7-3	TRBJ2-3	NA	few	CASSVGGVPDTQYF	TGTGCCAGCAGTGTCGGCGGGGTCCCAGATACGCAGTATTTT
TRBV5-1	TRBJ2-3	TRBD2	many	CASSLAGVSGFDTQYF	TGCGCCAGCAGCTTGGCCGGGGTTAGCGGGTTCGATACGCAGTATTTT
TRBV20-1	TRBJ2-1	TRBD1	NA	CSARVPGQGRVDEQFF	TGCAGTGCTAGAGTTCCCGGACAGGGAAGAGTCGATGAGCAGTTCTTC
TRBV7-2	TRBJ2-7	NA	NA	CASSLNRQDEQYF	TGTGCCAGCAGCCTCAACCGACAGGACGAGCAGTACTTC
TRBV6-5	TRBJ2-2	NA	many	CASSYSRQNTGELFF	TGTGCCAGCAGTTACTCGAGGCAGAACACCGGGGAGCTGTTTTTT
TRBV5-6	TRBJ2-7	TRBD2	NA	CASSSYSQPGLDYEQYF	TGTGCCAGCAGCTCCTACAGTCAGCCGGGACTAGACTACGAGCAGTACTTC
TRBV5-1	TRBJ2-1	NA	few	CASSLAGVNEQFF	TGCGCCAGCAGCTTGGCCGGGGTCAATGAGCAGTTCTTC
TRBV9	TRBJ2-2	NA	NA	CASSVDLGELFF	TGTGCCAGCAGCGTAGACCTCGGGGAGCTGTTTTTT
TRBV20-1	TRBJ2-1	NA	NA	CSARIQQGSNEQFF	TGCAGTGCTAGAATACAACAGGGCTCCAATGAGCAGTTCTTC
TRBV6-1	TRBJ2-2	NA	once	CASSPGIRQNTGELFF	TGTGCCAGCAGTCCGGGGATTAGACAGAACACCGGGGAGCTGTTTTTT
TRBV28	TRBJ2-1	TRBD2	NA	CASSLLWTSGRAGFYNEQFF	TGTGCCAGCAGTTTATTATGGACTAGCGGGAGGGCCGGGTTCTACAATGAGCAGTTCTTC
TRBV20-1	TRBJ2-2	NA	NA	CSARRGSGNTGELFF	TGCAGTGCTAGACGCGGTAGCGGGAACACCGGGGAGCTGTTTTTT
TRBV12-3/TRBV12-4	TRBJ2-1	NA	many	CASSRTLPQGEQFF	TGTGCCAGCAGTCGGACTCTCCCCCAGGGTGAGCAGTTCTTC
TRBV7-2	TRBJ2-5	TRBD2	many	CASSQGTRQETQYF	TGTGCCAGCAGCCAAGGGACTAGACAAGAGACCCAGTACTTC
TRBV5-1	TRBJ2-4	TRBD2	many	CASSLAGGRAGDIQYF	TGCGCCAGCAGCCTGGCTGGCGGGAGGGCCGGGGACATTCAGTACTTC
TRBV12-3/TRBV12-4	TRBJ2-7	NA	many	CASSPGTTLSYEQYF	TGTGCCAGCAGTCCCGGGACCACGCTCTCCTACGAGCAGTACTTC
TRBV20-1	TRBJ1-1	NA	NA	CSASRANTEAFF	TGCAGTGCTAGCCGAGCTAACACTGAAGCTTTCTTT
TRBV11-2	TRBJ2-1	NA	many	CASSSNQGVDEQFF	TGTGCCAGCAGCTCAAACCAGGGAGTCGATGAGCAGTTCTTC
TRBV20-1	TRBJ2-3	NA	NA	CSASDVGARDADTQYF	TGCAGTGCTAGTGACGTAGGGGCCCGAGACGCAGATACGCAGTATTTT
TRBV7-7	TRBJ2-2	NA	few	CASSLGPDTGELFF	TGTGCTAGCAGCTTAGGGCCGGACACCGGGGAGCTGTTTTTT
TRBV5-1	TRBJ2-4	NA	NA	CASSFGQLLAKNIQYF	TGCGCCAGCAGCTTCGGACAGTTGCTAGCCAAAAACATTCAGTACTTC
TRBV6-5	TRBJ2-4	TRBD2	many	CASSSITSGTLAKNIQYF	TGTGCCAGCAGTTCTATTACTAGCGGGACCCTAGCCAAAAACATTCAGTACTTC
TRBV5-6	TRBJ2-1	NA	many	CASSGTTYNEQFF	TGTGCCAGCTCCGGGACGACCTACAATGAGCAGTTCTTC
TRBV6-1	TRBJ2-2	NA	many	CASTTGNTGELFF	TGTGCCAGCACGACAGGGAACACCGGGGAGCTGTTTTTT
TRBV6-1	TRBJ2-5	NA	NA	CASSEAIQVWGETQYF	TGTGCCAGCAGTGAAGCTATACAGGTGTGGGGGGAGACCCAGTACTTC
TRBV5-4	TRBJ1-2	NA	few	CASSFGDSRGYTF	TGTGCCAGCAGCTTTGGGGATTCGCGTGGCTACACCTTC
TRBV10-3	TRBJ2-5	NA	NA	CAISPTQETQYF	TGTGCCATCTCTCCGACCCAAGAGACCCAGTACTTC
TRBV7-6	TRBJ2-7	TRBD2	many	CASSLLMLAGGDEQYF	TGTGCCAGCAGCTTACTGATGCTAGCGGGAGGTGACGAGCAGTACTTC